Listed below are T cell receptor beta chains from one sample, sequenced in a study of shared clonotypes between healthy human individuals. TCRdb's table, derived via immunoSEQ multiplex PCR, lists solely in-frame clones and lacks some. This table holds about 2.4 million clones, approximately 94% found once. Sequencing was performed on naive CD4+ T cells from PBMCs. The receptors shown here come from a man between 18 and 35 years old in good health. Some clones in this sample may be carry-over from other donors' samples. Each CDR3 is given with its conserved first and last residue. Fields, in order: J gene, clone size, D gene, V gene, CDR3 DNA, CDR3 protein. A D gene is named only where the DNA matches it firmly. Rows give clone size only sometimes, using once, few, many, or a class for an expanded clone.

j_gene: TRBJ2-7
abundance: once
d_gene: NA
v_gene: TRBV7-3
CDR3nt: TGTGCCAGCAGCTTAGGCCCCCAGATGGTGTACGAGCAGTACTTC
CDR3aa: CASSLGPQMVYEQYF

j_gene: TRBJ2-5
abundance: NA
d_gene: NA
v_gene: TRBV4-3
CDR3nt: TGCGCCAGCAGCCAAGGGAAGGACACCACCCAGTACTTC
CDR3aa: CASSQGKDTTQYF

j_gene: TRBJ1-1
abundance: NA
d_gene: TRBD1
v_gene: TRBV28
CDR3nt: TGTGCCAGCAGCCAATCACCCCCGGGACAGGAAAAAGCTTTCTTT
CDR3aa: CASSQSPPGQEKAFF

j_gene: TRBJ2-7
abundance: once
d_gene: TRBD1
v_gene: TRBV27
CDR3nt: TGTGCCAGCAGTTCGCAATCCGGGACAGGGGGGAATCAGTACTTC
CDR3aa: CASSSQSGTGGNQYF

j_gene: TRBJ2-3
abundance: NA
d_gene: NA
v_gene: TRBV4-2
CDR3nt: TGTGCCAGCAGCCAAGATGGGCTGGAAAGCACAGATACGCAGTATTTT
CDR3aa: CASSQDGLESTDTQYF

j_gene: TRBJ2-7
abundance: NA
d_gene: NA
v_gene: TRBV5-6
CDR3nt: TGTGCCAGCAGCTTGAGGACAGTGACCGAGCAGTACTTC
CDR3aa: CASSLRTVTEQYF

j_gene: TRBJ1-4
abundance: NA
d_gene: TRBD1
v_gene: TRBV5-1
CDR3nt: TGCGCCAGCAGCTTCGGACAGGGTGAAAAACTGTTTTTT
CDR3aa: CASSFGQGEKLFF

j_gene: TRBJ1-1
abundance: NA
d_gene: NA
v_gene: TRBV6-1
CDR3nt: TGTGCCAGCAGGAGGGTTGAGGGCTTGAACACTGAAGCTTTCTTT
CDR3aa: CASRRVEGLNTEAFF

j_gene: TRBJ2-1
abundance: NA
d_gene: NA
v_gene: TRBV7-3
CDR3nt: TGTGCCAGCTCACCCACCGGGAATGAGCAGTTCTTC
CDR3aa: CASSPTGNEQFF

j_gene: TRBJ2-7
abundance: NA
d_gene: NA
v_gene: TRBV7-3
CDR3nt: TGTGCCAGCAGCTTCCGGACTGGGAGCTCCTACGAGCAGTACTTC
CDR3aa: CASSFRTGSSYEQYF

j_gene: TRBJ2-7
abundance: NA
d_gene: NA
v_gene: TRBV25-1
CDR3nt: TGTGCCAGCAGTGAATTCAAGGGGACGACCTACGAGCAGTACTTC
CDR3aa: CASSEFKGTTYEQYF

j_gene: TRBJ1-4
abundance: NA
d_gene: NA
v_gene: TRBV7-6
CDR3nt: TGTGCCAGCAGCTTAGGGGGGGCCGGGGAAAAACTGTTTTTT
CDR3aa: CASSLGGAGEKLFF

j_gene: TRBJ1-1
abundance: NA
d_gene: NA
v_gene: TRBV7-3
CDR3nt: TGTGCCAGCAGCCCTCACCGGGCCCCGGGTACTGAAGCTTTCTTT
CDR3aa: CASSPHRAPGTEAFF

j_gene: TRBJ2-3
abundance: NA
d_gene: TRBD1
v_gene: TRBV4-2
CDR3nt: TGTGCCAGCAGCACACCGGGACAGGGAAGAACAGATACGCAGTATTTT
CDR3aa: CASSTPGQGRTDTQYF

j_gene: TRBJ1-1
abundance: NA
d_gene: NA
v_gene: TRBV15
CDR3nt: TGTGCCACCAGCAGAGATCTGATAGGGTTTCGGAACACTGAAGCTTTCTTT
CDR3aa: CATSRDLIGFRNTEAFF

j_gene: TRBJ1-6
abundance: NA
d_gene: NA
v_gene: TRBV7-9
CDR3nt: TGTGCCAGCAGCTTGGGTGCAGGGAAGTATAATTCACCCCTCCACTTT
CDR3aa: CASSLGAGKYNSPLHF

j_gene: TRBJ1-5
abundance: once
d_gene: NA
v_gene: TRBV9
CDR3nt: TGTGCCAGCAGCGTAGCCCCGGAGAGGAATCAGCCCCAGCATTTT
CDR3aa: CASSVAPERNQPQHF

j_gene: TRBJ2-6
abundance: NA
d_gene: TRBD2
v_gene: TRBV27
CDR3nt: TGTGCCAGCGGGCCAGCGGGGTGGGGCTCTGGGGCCAACGTCCTGACTTTC
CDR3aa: CASGPAGWGSGANVLTF

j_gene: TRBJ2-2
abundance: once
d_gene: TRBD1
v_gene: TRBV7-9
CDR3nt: TGTGCCAGCAGAGACAGGGGGCGTGGAGCCGGGGAGCTGTTTTTT
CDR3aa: CASRDRGRGAGELFF

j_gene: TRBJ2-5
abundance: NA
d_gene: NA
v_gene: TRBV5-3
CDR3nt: TGTGCCAGAAGGGGGGCAGAGACCCAGTACTTC
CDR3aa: CARRGAETQYF

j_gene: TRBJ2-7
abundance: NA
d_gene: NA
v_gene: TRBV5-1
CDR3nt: TGCGCCAGCAGCTTGGACCCCGAGGGGGAGCAGTACTTC
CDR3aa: CASSLDPEGEQYF

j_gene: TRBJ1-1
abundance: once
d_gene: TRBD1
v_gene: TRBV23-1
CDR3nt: TGCGCCAGCAGTCAACCCGGGACAGGGGGGGACACTGAAGCTTTCTTT
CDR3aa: CASSQPGTGGDTEAFF

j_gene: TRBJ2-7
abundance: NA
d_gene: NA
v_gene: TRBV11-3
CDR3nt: TGTGCCAGCAGCCAACAGGGTATTGGTGACTACGAGCAGTACTTC
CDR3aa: CASSQQGIGDYEQYF

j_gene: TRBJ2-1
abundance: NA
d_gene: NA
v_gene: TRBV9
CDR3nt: TGTGCCAGCAGCGTAGCTACGGGGGCGGGAGTAACCTACAATGAGCAGTTCTTC
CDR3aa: CASSVATGAGVTYNEQFF

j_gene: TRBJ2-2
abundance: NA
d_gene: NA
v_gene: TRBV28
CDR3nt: TGTGCCAGCAGTTCGAGAAGTGCTTTTCGCACCGGGGAGCTGTTTTTT
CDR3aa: CASSSRSAFRTGELFF

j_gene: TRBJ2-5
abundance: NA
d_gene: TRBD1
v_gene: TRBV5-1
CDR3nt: TGCGCCAGCAGCACAGGGGCCTCCCTCCAAGAGACCCAGTACTTC
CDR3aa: CASSTGASLQETQYF

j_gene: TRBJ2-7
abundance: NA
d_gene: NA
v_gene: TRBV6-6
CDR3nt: TGTGCCAGCAGATCACTAGAGTACGAGCAGTACTTC
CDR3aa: CASRSLEYEQYF

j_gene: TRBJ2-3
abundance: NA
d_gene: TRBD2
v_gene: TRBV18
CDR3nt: TGTGCCAGCTCACCCGCGGGAGGGCCCACAGATACGCAGTATTTT
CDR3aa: CASSPAGGPTDTQYF

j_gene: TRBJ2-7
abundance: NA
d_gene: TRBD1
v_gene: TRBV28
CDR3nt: TGTGCCAGCAGTTCGCCGGTAGAGGGGGCTAGGCAGTACTTC
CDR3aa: CASSSPVEGARQYF

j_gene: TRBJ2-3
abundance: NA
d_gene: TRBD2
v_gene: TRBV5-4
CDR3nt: TGTGCCAGCAGCTTGACTAGCGGCCTCACAGATACGCAGTATTTT
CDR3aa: CASSLTSGLTDTQYF

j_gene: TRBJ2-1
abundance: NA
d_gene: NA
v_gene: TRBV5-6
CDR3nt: TGTGCCAGCAGCTTTGGTCCGACTCCACGATTCGGCAATGAGCAGTTCTTC
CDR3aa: CASSFGPTPRFGNEQFF

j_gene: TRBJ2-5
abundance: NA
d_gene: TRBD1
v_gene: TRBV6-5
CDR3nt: TGTGCCAGCAGAAGGGGACAGGAAGAGACCCAGTACTTC
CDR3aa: CASRRGQEETQYF

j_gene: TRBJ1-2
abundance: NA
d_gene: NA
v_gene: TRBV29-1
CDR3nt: TGCAGCGTTGAATTGGCGGCCTACTATGGCTACACCTTC
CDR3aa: CSVELAAYYGYTF

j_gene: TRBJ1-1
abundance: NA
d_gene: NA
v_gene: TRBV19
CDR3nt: TGTGCCAGTAGTATGATTGGCAACACTGAAGCTTTCTTT
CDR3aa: CASSMIGNTEAFF

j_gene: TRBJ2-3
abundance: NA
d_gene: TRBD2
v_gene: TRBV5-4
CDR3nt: TGTGCCAGCAGCAACCGGGGAGGGCGCTCGGGTACGCAGTATTTT
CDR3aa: CASSNRGGRSGTQYF

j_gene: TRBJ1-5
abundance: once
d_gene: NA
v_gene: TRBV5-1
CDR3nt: TGCGCCAGCAGCTTGGGTCAGTCAAATCAGCCCCAGCATTTT
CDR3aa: CASSLGQSNQPQHF

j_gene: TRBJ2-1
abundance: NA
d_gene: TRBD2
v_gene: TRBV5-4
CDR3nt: TGTGCCAGCAGCACTCGGACTAGCGGGACATACAATGAGCAGTTCTTC
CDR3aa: CASSTRTSGTYNEQFF

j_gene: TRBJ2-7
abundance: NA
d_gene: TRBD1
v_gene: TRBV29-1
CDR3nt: TGCAGCGTCCGAACACAGGGGGCAAGAGAGCAGTACTTC
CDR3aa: CSVRTQGAREQYF

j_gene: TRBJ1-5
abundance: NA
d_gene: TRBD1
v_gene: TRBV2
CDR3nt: TGTGCCAGCAGGGGACAGGGGGCTACTCAGCCCCAGCATTTT
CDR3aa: CASRGQGATQPQHF

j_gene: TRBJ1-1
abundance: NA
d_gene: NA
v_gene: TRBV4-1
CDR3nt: TGCGCCAGCAGCCAAGCACAGATCCCGGGGCCTGAAGCTTTCTTT
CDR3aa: CASSQAQIPGPEAFF

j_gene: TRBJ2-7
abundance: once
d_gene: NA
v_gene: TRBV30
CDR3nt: TGTGCCTGGAGTGTGGGGGGAGCCCTTGGGAACGAGCAGTACTTC
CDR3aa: CAWSVGGALGNEQYF

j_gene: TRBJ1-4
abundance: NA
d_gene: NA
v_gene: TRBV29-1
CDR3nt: TGCAGCGTTGAAGTGCCAGGCGAAAAACTGTTTTTT
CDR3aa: CSVEVPGEKLFF

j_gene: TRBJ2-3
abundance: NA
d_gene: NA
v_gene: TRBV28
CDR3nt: TGTGCCAGCATCTCCAGGGTGACAGATACGCAGTATTTT
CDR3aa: CASISRVTDTQYF

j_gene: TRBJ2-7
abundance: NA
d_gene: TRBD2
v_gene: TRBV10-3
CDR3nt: TGTGCCATCAGTGAGTTGGCGGGAGGGCCTGGGCAGTACTTC
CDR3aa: CAISELAGGPGQYF

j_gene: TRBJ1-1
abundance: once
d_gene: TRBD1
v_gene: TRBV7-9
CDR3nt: TGTGCCAGCAGCCGCGGGACAGGAGAAGCTTTCTTT
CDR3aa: CASSRGTGEAFF

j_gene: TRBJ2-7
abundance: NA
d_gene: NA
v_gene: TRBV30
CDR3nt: TGTGCCTGGAGTGCCTGGGACTGGACCTACGAGCAGTACTTC
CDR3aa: CAWSAWDWTYEQYF

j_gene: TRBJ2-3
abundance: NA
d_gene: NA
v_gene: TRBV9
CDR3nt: TGTGCCAGCAGCCCTCGGGGTAGCCAAGATACGCAGTATTTT
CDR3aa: CASSPRGSQDTQYF

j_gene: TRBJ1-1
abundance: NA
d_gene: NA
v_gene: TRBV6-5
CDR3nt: TGTGCCACCTCCGGGGGATTCATGAACACTGAAGCTTTCTTT
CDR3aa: CATSGGFMNTEAFF

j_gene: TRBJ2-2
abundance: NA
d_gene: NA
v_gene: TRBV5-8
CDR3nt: TGTGCCAGCAGCTTGATCAGGGGCGACACCGGGGAGCTGTTTTTT
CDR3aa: CASSLIRGDTGELFF

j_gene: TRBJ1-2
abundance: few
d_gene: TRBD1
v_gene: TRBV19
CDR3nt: TGTGCCAGTAGTGGGACAGGGACAAGCTATGGCTACACCTTC
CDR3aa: CASSGTGTSYGYTF

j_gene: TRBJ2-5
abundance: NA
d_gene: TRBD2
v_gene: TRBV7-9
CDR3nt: TGTGCCAGCAGCTCGGGACTAGCGGAGGGGTACCAAGAGACCCAGTACTTC
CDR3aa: CASSSGLAEGYQETQYF

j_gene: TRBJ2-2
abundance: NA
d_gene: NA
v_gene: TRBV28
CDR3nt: TGTGCCAGCAGCCCGGGACAATACACCGGGGAGCTGTTTTTT
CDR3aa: CASSPGQYTGELFF